These 17 T cell receptor beta chains were sequenced from one sample in a study of blood T cell repertoires in COVID-19. This table comes from immunoSEQ multiplex PCR, and its TCRdb copy is limited to in-frame clones, with some not included. The profile shows tens of thousands of clones, approximately 91% of them singletons. The material sequenced was peripheral blood. These receptors came from an older man with active or convalescent COVID-19.

The V call is TRBV6-5, the J call TRBJ1-3, with D hard to call. CDR3 size: 13 residues. Germline CDR1 MNHEY, CDR2 SVGAGI. Trimming shortened V by 8 bases and J by 4 bases, and 12 bases separated the two germline ends. CDR3 amino acids: CASRGSGGNTIYF. The CDR3 nucleotides are TGTGCCAGCCGAGGGTCCGGGGGAAACACCATATATTTT.

The sample holds one count of this clone. This rearrangement joins TRBV6-2 or TRBV6-3 to TRBJ2-3; TRBD2 is a possible D gene (5 bases). Looked up from germline, CDR1 is MNHEY and CDR2 is SVGEGT. The CDR3 runs 17 residues. V was trimmed by 6 bases and J by 0 bases, leaving 19 bases between them. The CDR3 DNA follows: TGTGCCAGCAGCCCCCTCCATGGAGGAGCTAGCACAGATACGCAGTATTTT. It translates to CASSPLHGGASTDTQYF.

The chain couples TRBV7-2 to TRBJ1-2, with D possibly matching TRBD1 (6 bases). The CDR3 has 15 residues. Germline V gives CDR1 SGHTA, CDR2 FQGNSA. Trimming took off 4 bases at V and 4 bases at J, with 16 bases between the two ends. The CDR3 region has the DNA TGTGCCAGCAGCTCACGGGCGGGGGCTAGCTATGGCTACACCTTC. It translates to CASSSRAGASYGYTF. Combining the CDR3 with reference TRBV7-2 and TRBJ1-2 gives the whole variable domain GAGVSQSPSNKVTEKGKDVELRCDPISGHTALYWYRQSLGQGLEFLIYFQGNSAPDKSGLPSDRFSAERTGGSVSTLTIQRTQQEDSAVYLCASSSRAGASYGYTFGSGTRLTVV.

A single count supports this clone. V and J are TRBV27 and TRBJ2-3, with 7 nucleotides matching TRBD2. Germline V gene lookup returns CDR1 MNHEY and CDR2 SMNVEV (reference sequence). This CDR3 is built from 10 residues. The CDR3 spells CAGEGDTQYF. CDR3 nucleotides: TGTGCTGGGGAGGGGGATACGCAGTATTTT.

This sequence joins TRBV5-1 and TRBJ2-5; 7 bases are a match to TRBD2. V was clipped by 0 bases and J by 1 base; unmatched bases: 0. The germline gives CDR1 SGHRS, CDR2 YFSETQ. The CDR3 extends over 14 amino acids. In nucleotides, the CDR3 is TGCGCCAGCAGCTTGGGGACTAGCCAAGAGACCCAGTACTTC. Translating gives CASSLGTSQETQYF.

This clone was found a few times. The rearrangement uses TRBV5-1 and TRBJ1-2; D is possibly TRBD1 (5 bases). Trimming cost V 0 bases and J 8 bases, with 14 bases left between them. The CDR3 has 14 residues. From germline, CDR1 is SGHRS and CDR2 YFSETQ. This chain's CDR3 is CASSLGGGTGGYTF. Here the CDR3 DNA reads TGCGCCAGCAGCTTGGGCGGGGGAACGGGAGGCTACACCTTC.

V usage is TRBV5-1 and J usage is TRBJ2-1; D is ambiguous. The CDR3 is made up of 13 amino acids. Trimming stripped 2 bases from V and 5 bases from J, with 8 bases between. The germline V gene has CDR1 SGHRS and CDR2 YFSETQ. The CDR3 reads CASSLSIHNEQFF. The CDR3 coding sequence is TGCGCCAGCAGCTTAAGCATTCACAATGAGCAGTTCTTC.

The chain is built from TRBV10-2 and TRBJ1-2; no clear D gene. Germline V gene data show CDR1 as WSHSY and CDR2 as SAAADI. This CDR3 contains 13 residues. V dropped 4 bases and J dropped 7 bases, with 13 bases sitting between them. CDR3 nucleotides: TGCGCCAGCAGTGCGCGGGGAGATCTTGGCTACACCTTC. Residues: CASSARGDLGYTF.

The chain is built from TRBV9 and TRBJ1-6, with 7 bases aligning to TRBD1. Germline V gene lookup returns CDR1 SGDLS and CDR2 YYNGEE. J lost 0 bases, V lost 0 bases, and 6 bases had no gene match. The CDR3 spans 18 residues. The CDR3 DNA follows: TGTGCCAGCAGCGTAGGGGTGACAGGGAGCTCCTATAATTCACCCCTCCACTTT. It is translated as CASSVGVTGSSYNSPLHF.

The chain has TRBV6-5 and TRBJ1-2; D unresolved. The CDR3 totals 13 residues. V was trimmed by 8 bases and J by 6 bases, leaving 16 bases between them. Germline CDR1 is MNHEY and CDR2 is SVGAGI. The CDR3 spells CASRRGGSDGYTF. The CDR3 DNA reads TGTGCCAGCCGGCGAGGAGGGAGCGATGGCTACACCTTC.

The V and J genes are TRBV19 and TRBJ2-4, with a possible D match to TRBD1 (5 bases). The CDR3 spans 14 residues. The germline V gene encodes CDR1 LNHDA and CDR2 SQIVND (reference sequence). Deletions cut 3 bases from V and 2 bases from J, with 8 bases between. The CDR3 region has the DNA TGTGCCAGTAGTATGAGACAGTCCAAAAACATTCAGTACTTC. It encodes CASSMRQSKNIQYF. The full variable domain, rest sourced from reference TRBV19 and TRBJ2-4, is DGGITQSPKYLFRKEGQNVTLSCEQNLNHDAMYWYRQDPGQGLRLIYYSQIVNDFQKGDIAEGYSVSREKKESFPLTVTSAQKNPTAFYLCASSMRQSKNIQYFGAGTRLSVL.

V usage is TRBV5-4 and J usage is TRBJ2-7; D call uncertain. Trimming pared 1 base from V and 4 bases from J, leaving 6 bases between. Looked up from germline, CDR1 is SGHNT and CDR2 is YYREEE (reference sequence). The CDR3 consists of 12 residues. The CDR3: CASSLWQYEQYF. The CDR3, as DNA: TGTGCCAGCAGCTTGTGGCAATACGAGCAGTACTTC.

In its sample, this clone was seen once. The chain couples TRBV6-5 to TRBJ2-1, with 13 nucleotides matching TRBD2. Germline V lookup: CDR1 MNHEY, CDR2 SVGAGI. The CDR3 is 15 amino acids. V shed 5 bases, J shed 9 bases, and the junction held 7 bases outside the gene matches. CDR3 region: CASSMTSGGYGEQFF. DNA of the CDR3: TGTGCCAGCAGTATGACTAGCGGGGGGTATGGTGAGCAGTTCTTC.

Only one count was recorded for this clone. The V and J genes are TRBV2 and TRBJ2-2, with 8 nucleotides matching TRBD1. After removal of 10 bases from V and 6 bases from J, the junction contained 7 bases not matched to a gene. This CDR3 comprises 13 residues. Looked up from germline, CDR1 is SNHLY and CDR2 is FYNNEI. CDR3 in amino acids: CATRETGAGELFF. In nucleotides, the CDR3 is TGTGCCACCAGGGAGACAGGGGCCGGGGAGCTGTTTTTT.

The CDR3 sequence: CSVGGGAQETQYF. CDR3 coding DNA: TGCAGCGTTGGTGGCGGGGCCCAAGAGACCCAGTACTTC. The gene calls are TRBV29-1 and TRBJ2-5; a possible D gene is TRBD2 (6 bases). There are 13 residues in the CDR3. The V end was cut by 4 bases, the J end by 1 base, with 10 bases between. Germline CDR1 reads SQVTM; CDR2 reads ANQGSEA.

A single count supports this clone. The CDR3 spells CASSQSLRGNGYTF. CDR3 DNA sequence: TGTGCCAGCAGCCAATCTCTCAGGGGGAATGGCTACACCTTC. The gene calls are TRBV3-1 (or the pseudogene TRBV3-2) and TRBJ1-2; 7 bases map to TRBD1. V shed 2 bases, J shed 6 bases, and the junction held 6 bases outside the gene matches. Per germline, CDR1 LGHDT and CDR2 YNNKEL (reference sequence). CDR3 length equals 14 residues.

V gene TRBV5-1 combines with J gene TRBJ1-2; D might be TRBD1 (5 bases). The ends were cut back, 2 bases at V and 4 bases at J, with 15 bases in the middle. CDR1 and CDR2 (germline): SGHRS, YFSETQ. The CDR3 consists of 15 residues. The CDR3 protein is CASSFKGEVGYGYTF. DNA for the CDR3: TGCGCCAGCAGCTTCAAAGGGGAAGTGGGCTATGGCTACACCTTC.